This TCR beta chain was profiled in a study of shared clonotypes between healthy human individuals. This clone was counted between two and nine times. This table comes from immunoSEQ multiplex PCR, and its TCRdb copy is limited to in-frame clones, with some not included. The data show over a million clones, around three quarters seen once. Trimming cost V 5 bases and J 2 bases; bases outside gene matches: 9. Germline loops: CDR1 MGHRA, CDR2 YSYEKL. CDR3 length: 17 residues. The rearrangement uses TRBV4-1 and TRBJ1-5; the match to TRBD1 covers 10 bases. Material for sequencing was memory CD4+ T cells from PBMCs. Subset defined: CD45RA-negative fraction. The receptor's source is a man between 18 and 35 years old in good health. Some clones in this sample may be carry-over from other donors' samples. This CDR3 is CASSDKTGGYGNQPQHF. CDR3 sequence (DNA): TGCGCCAGCAGCGACAAGACAGGGGGCTATGGCAATCAGCCCCAGCATTTT.